Here is one T cell receptor beta chain with its context. This record comes from a study of blood T cell repertoires in COVID-19. Germline V gene sequence: CDR1 MDHEN, CDR2 SYDVKM. V was cut by 8 bases and J by 6 bases, with 14 bases left in between. The CDR3 is 13 amino acids. In assigning cohorts, the study relied on participant-reported clinical history. How the authors handled the data: Amplification from reference gene primers served as the basis for estimated nucleated cell counts. Using immunoSEQ multiplex PCR, the repertoire was profiled, and TCRdb retains in-frame clones only, with some absent. The V and J calls and clone size come from that table; D and trimming were worked out from the DNA. Of approximately 180,000 clones in the sample, about 85% were seen once.

Input material: PBMCs or T cells enriched from blood (not recorded which). The chain links TRBV28 to TRBJ1-5, with a weak D call TRBD1 (5 bases). This TCR derives from a man aged 40-50 years who had recovered from COVID-19. This CDR3 reads CASGGDWGQPQHF. Here the CDR3 DNA reads TGTGCCAGCGGCGGGGACTGGGGTCAGCCCCAGCATTTT.